Listed here are 10 T cell receptor beta chains from one sample, sequenced in a study of immune characterization of retroperitoneal liposarcoma (dated by TCRdb to the late 2010s). Library construction relied on PCR. These reads were obtained on a NextSeq 500. TCRdb itself trimmed the public reads at Q25 with fastp, ran MiXCR and retained productive beta chains. A single entry per CDR3 protein holds the most common genes and DNA from its merged rows. This sample comprises several thousand distinct CDR3 sequences, 25% to 30% of them detected only once. The biggest ten clones account for roughly 13% of the sample. The specimen sequenced was blood. The origin of the receptors is a male donor with retroperitoneal liposarcoma.

This clonotype is medium-sized by share. The V and J genes are TRBV10-2 and TRBJ2-1; weak D call: TRBD2 (7 bases). The better agreement between TRBJ2-5 and the DNA end casts doubt on the J call. The CDR3 runs 14 residues. Germline V gene sequence: CDR1 WSHSY, CDR2 SAAADI. CDR3 in DNA: TGCGCCAGCATTCCTCAGGGAGGGGGGGGGACCCAGTACTTC. This translates into CASIPQGGGGTQYF.

The chain recombines TRBV11-1 with TRBJ1-2, with 10 bases that match TRBD1. Germline V gene lookup returns CDR1 SGHAT and CDR2 FQDESV (reference sequence). The junction had 11 bases not matched to a gene; V was cut back by 5 bases and J by 8 bases. This CDR3 is 15 amino acids long. The CDR3 region is CASSTRTGGLSGYTF. CDR3 DNA: TGTGCCAGCAGCACCCGGACAGGGGGGCTCAGCGGCTACACCTTC.

The V gene is TRBV6-6, the J gene TRBJ1-2; a possible D gene is TRBD1 (5 bases). Trimming shortened V by 5 bases and J by 5 bases, and 12 bases separated the two germline ends. This CDR3 region has 13 residues. The V gene's germline CDR1 is MNHNY and CDR2 SVGAGI (reference sequence). The CDR3 sequence is CASSPGTWYGYTF. The CDR3 region has the DNA TGTGCCAGCAGTCCCGGGACCTGGTATGGCTACACCTTC.

This chain links TRBV7-3 with TRBJ2-1, with D unresolved. Germline V gene lookup returns CDR1 SGHTA and CDR2 FQGTGA. Trimming cost V 2 bases and J 5 bases, with 7 bases left between them. The CDR3 is 13 residues long. The CDR3 bases are TGTGCCAGCAGCTTATCAGGCGACAATGAGCAGTTCTTC. The encoded protein is CASSLSGDNEQFF.

The rearrangement joins TRBV11-3 to TRBJ1-1, with D unclear. V lost 5 bases, J lost 4 bases, and 14 bases lay in between. Germline values: CDR1 SGHNT, CDR2 YENEEA. This CDR3 has 14 residues. The CDR3 DNA is TGTGCCAGCAGCCCCGGCGGGGATCTCACTGAAGCTTTCTTT. Amino acids: CASSPGGDLTEAFF.

The chain links TRBV6-6 to TRBJ2-6; D unclear. This CDR3 spans 16 amino acids. The germline gives CDR1 MNHNY, CDR2 SVGAGI (reference sequence). With 10 bases removed from V and 0 bases from J, the gap between germline ends came to 16 bases. CDR3 sequence: CATGGQSHSGANVLTF. The CDR3 coding sequence is TGTGCCACTGGCGGCCAGTCCCACTCTGGGGCCAACGTCCTGACTTTC.

By share of the sample, this clonotype is large. The chain uses TRBV6-1 and TRBJ2-1; 8 bases line up with TRBD1. The CDR3 is made up of 13 amino acids. J lost 0 bases, V lost 8 bases, and 0 bases had no gene match. Germline CDR1 reads MNHNS; CDR2 reads SASEGT. The CDR3 DNA is TGTGCCAGCGGACAGGGCTCCTACAATGAGCAGTTCTTC. It specifies CASGQGSYNEQFF.

This clonotype is classed as medium-sized. V and J are TRBV7-2 and TRBJ2-1; 7 bases are shared with TRBD1. V lost 5 bases, J lost 13 bases, and 17 bases stayed unmatched. Germline V CDR1 and CDR2: SGHTA, FQGNSA. The CDR3 loop spans 15 amino acids. CDR3 nucleotide sequence: TGTGCCAGCAGCCCCCCGACAGGGTCCAAAAACATTCAGTTCTTC. Encoded protein: CASSPPTGSKNIQFF.

This clonotype was recorded only once. The rearrangement links TRBV4-3 to TRBJ2-5; D gene ambiguous. Matching the DNA end better, TRBJ2-7 makes the J call doubtful. CDR1 and CDR2 (germline): LGHNA, YSLEER. This CDR3 region has 16 residues. The CDR3 spells CASSQGSGPDSYEQYF. The CDR3 DNA follows: TGCGCCAGCAGCCAAGGGTCCGGGCCCGATTCCTACGAGCAGTACTTC.

V gene TRBV6-1 combines with J gene TRBJ1-5, with D maybe TRBD1 (5 bases). Deletions cut 7 bases from V and 0 bases from J, with 13 bases between. The CDR3 is 15 amino acids. CDR1 and CDR2 (germline): MNHNS, SASEGT. The CDR3 DNA follows: TGTGCCAGCACCCCGTGGGGGGTTAGCAATCAGCCCCAGCATTTT. Protein sequence: CASTPWGVSNQPQHF.